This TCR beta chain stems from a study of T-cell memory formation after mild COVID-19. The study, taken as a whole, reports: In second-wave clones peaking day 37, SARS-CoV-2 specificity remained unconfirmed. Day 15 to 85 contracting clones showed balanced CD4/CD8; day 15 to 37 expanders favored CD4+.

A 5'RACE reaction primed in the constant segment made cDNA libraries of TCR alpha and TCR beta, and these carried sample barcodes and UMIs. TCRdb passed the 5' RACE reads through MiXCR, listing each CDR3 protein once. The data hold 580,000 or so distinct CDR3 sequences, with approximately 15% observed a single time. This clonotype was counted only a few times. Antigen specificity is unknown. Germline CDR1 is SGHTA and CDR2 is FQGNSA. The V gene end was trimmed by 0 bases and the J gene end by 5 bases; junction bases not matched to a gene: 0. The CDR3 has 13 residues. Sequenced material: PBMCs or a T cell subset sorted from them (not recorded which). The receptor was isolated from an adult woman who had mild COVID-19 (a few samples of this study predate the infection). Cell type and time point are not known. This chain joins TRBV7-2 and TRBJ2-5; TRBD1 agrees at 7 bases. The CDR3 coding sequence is TGTGCCAGCAGCTTAGCGACAGGGGAGACCCAGTACTTC. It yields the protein CASSLATGETQYF.